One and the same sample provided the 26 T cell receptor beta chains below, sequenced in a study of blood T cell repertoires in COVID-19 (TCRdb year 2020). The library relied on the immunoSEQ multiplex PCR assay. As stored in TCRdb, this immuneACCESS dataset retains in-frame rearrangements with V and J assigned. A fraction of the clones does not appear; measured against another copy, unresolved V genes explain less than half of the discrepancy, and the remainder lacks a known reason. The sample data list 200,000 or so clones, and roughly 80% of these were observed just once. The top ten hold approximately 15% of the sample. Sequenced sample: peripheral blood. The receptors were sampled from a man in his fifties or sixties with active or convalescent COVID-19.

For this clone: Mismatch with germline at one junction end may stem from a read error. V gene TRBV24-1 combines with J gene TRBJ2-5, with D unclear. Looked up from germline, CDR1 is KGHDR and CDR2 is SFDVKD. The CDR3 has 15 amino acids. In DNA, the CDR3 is TGTGCCGCCAGTGATTTTGAACAGTTACAAGAGACCCAGTACTTC. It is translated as CAASDFEQLQETQYF.

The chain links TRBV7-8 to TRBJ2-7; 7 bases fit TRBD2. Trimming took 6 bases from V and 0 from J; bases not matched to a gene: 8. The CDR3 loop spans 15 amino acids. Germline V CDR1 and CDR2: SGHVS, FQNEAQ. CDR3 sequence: CASSFSSGSSYEQYF. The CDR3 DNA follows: TGTGCCAGCAGTTTCTCTAGCGGAAGCTCCTACGAGCAGTACTTC.

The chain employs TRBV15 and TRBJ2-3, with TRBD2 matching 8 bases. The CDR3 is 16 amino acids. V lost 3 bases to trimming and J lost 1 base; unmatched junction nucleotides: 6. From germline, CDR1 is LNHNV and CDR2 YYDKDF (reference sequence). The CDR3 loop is CATSRSSGIRTDTQYF. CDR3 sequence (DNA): TGTGCCACCAGCAGGAGTAGCGGGATTCGCACAGATACGCAGTATTTT.

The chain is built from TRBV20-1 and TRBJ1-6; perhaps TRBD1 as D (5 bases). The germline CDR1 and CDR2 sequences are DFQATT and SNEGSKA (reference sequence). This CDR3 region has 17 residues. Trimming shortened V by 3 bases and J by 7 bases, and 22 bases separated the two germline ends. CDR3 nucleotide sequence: TGCAGTGCTAGTCCCCGGGACTTGCGCTACGAAAATTCACCCCTCCACTTT. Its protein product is CSASPRDLRYENSPLHF.

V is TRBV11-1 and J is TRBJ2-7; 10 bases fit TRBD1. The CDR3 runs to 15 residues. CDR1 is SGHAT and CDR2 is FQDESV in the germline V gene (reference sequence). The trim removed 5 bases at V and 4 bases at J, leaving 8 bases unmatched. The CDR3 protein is CASSLSGTGVYEQYF. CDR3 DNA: TGTGCCAGCAGCCTATCCGGGACAGGGGTTTACGAGCAGTACTTC.

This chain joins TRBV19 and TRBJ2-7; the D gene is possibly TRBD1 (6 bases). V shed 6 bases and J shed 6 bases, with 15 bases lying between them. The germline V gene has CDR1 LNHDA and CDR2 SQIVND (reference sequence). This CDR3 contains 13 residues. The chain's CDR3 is CASSLQGVGEQYF. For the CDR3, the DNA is TGTGCCAGTAGCTTACAGGGTGTGGGCGAGCAGTACTTC.

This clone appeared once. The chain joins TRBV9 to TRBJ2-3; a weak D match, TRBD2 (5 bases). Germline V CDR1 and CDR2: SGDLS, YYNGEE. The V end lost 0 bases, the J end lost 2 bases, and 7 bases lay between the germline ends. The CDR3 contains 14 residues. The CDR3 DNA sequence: TGTGCCAGCAGCGTAGGCGGACTCACAGATACGCAGTATTTT. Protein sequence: CASSVGGLTDTQYF.

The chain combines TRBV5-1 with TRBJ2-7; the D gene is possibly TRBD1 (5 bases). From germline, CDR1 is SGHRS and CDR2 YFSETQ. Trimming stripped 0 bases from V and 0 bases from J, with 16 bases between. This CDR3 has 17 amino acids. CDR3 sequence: CASSLAGSGSLSYEQYF. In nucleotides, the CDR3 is TGCGCCAGCAGCTTGGCCGGGTCAGGGTCCCTCTCCTACGAGCAGTACTTC.

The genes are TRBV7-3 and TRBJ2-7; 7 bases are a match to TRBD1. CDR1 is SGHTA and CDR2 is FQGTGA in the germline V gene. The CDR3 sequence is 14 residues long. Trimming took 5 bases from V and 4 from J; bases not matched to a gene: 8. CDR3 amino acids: CASSKGGQGYEQYF. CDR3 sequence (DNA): TGTGCCAGCAGCAAAGGGGGCCAGGGATACGAGCAGTACTTC.

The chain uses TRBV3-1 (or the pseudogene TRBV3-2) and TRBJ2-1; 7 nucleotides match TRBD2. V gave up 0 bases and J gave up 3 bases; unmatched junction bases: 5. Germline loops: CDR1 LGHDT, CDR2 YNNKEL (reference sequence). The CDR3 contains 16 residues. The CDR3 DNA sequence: TGTGCCAGCAGCCAAGATTTACTAGCGTGCTACAATGAGCAGTTCTTC. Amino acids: CASSQDLLACYNEQFF.

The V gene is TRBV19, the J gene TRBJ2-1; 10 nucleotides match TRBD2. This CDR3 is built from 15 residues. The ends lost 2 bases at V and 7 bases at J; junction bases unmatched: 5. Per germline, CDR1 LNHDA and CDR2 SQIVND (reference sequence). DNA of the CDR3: TGTGCCAGTAGTATAAGAAGCGGGAGGGCAAATGAGCAGTTCTTC. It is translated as CASSIRSGRANEQFF.

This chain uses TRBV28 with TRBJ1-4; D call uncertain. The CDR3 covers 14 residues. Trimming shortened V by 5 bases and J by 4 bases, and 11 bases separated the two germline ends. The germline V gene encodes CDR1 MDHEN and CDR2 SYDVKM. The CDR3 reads CASSLQDLNEKLFF. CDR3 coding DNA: TGTGCCAGCAGTCTTCAGGATCTTAATGAAAAACTGTTTTTT.

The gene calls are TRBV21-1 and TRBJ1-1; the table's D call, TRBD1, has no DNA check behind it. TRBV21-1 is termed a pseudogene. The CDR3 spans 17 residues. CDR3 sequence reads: CASSKVEQGRMNTEAFF. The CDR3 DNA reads TGTGCCAGCAGCAAGGTAGAACAGGGGAGGATGAACACTGAAGCTTTCTTT.

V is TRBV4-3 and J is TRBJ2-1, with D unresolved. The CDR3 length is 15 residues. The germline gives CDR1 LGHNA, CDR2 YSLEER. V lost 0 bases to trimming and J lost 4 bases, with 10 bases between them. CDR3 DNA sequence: TGCGCCAGCAGCCAAGATCAGACAAATTACAATGAGCAGTTCTTC. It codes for CASSQDQTNYNEQFF.

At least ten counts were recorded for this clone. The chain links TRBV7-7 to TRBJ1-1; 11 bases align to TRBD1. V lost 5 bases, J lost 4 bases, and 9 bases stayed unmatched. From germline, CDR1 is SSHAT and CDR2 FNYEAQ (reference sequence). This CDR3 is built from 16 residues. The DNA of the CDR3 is TGTGCCAGCAGCCCGTATTCGGGACAGGGGGGCACTGAAGCTTTCTTT. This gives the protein CASSPYSGQGGTEAFF.

The DNA of the CDR3 is TGTGCCAGCCCCTACAGGGACAGGGGGCCGAAAGTGGGTGGCTACACCTTC. Translating gives CASPYRDRGPKVGGYTF. The chain carries TRBV21-1 and TRBJ1-2; TRBD1 was called by the table and not checked on the DNA. TRBV21-1 is a listed pseudogene. This CDR3 is 17 amino acids long.

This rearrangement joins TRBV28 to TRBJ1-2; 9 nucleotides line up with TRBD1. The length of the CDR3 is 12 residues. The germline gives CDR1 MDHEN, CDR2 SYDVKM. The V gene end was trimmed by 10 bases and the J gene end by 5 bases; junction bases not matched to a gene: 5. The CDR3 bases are TGTGCCATGGGGGGACAGGGATATGGCTACACCTTC. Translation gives CAMGGQGYGYTF.

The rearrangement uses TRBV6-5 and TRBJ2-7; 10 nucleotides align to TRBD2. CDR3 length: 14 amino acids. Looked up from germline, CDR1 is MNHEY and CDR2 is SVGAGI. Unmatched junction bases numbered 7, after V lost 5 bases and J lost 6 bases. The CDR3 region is CASSILSSGSEQYF. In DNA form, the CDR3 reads TGTGCCAGCAGTATCCTCTCTAGCGGGAGCGAGCAGTACTTC.

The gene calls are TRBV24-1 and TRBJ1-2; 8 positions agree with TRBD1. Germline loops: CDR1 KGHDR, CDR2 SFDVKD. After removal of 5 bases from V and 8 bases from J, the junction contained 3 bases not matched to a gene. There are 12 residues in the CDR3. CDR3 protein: CATSADRGGYTF. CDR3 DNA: TGTGCCACCAGTGCCGACAGGGGAGGCTACACCTTC.

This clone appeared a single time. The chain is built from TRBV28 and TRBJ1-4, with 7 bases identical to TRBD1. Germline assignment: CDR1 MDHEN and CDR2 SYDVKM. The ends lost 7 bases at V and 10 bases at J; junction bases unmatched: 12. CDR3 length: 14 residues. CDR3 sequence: CASTTGTLTRKLFF. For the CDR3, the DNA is TGTGCCAGCACGACAGGGACCCTAACCAGAAAACTGTTTTTT.

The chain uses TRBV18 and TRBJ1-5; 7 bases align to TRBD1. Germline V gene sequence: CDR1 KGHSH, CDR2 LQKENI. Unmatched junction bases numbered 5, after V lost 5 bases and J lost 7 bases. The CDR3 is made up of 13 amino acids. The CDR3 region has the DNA TGTGCCAGCTCAACAGGGGCTGGGCAGCCCCAGCATTTT. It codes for CASSTGAGQPQHF. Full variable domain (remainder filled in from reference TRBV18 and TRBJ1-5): NAGVMQNPRHLVRRRGQEARLRCSPMKGHSHVYWYRQLPEEGLKFMVYLQKENIIDESGMPKERFSAEFPKEGPSILRIQQVVRGDSAAYFCASSTGAGQPQHFGDGTRLSIL.

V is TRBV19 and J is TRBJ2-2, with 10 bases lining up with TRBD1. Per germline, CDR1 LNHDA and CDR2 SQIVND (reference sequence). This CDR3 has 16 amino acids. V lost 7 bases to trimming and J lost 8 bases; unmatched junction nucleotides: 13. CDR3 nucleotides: TGTGCCAGTACCCAAAAGACAGGGGGCCACGCAGGGGAGCTGTTTTTT. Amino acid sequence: CASTQKTGGHAGELFF.

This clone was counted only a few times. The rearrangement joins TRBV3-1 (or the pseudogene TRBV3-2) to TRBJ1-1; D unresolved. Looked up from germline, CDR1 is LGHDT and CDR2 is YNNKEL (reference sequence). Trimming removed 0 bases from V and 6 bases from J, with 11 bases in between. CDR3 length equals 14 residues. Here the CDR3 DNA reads TGTGCCAGCAGCCAAGATACTGGGCGCGCTGAAGCTTTCTTT. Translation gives CASSQDTGRAEAFF.

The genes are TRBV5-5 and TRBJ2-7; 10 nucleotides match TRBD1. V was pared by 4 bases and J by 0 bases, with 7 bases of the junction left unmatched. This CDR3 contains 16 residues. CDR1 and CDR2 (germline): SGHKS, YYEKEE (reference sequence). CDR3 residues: CASSVTGTGASYEQYF. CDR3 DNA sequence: TGTGCCAGCAGCGTGACTGGGACAGGGGCCTCCTACGAGCAGTACTTC. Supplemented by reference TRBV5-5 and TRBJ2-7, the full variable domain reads DAGVTQSPTHLIKTRGQQVTLRCSPISGHKSVSWYQQVLGQGPQFIFQYYEKEERGRGNFPDRFSARQFPNYSSELNVNALLLGDSALYLCASSVTGTGASYEQYFGPGTRLTVT.

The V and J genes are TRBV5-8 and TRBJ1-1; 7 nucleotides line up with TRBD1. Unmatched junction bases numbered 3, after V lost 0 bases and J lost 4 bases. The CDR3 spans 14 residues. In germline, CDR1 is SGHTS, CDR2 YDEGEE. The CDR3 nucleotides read TGTGCCAGCAGCTTGGGGCAGGGGGTCACTGAAGCTTTCTTT. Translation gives CASSLGQGVTEAFF.

The CDR3 DNA reads as TGTGCCAGCAGGCCGACAGGGACTGGAGGCTACACCTTC. Translation gives CASRPTGTGGYTF. This chain links TRBV12-3 or TRBV12-4 with TRBJ1-2, with 7 bases fitting TRBD1. The CDR3 totals 13 residues. Losses at the gene ends were 6 bases for V and 8 bases for J; bases not matched to a gene: 9.